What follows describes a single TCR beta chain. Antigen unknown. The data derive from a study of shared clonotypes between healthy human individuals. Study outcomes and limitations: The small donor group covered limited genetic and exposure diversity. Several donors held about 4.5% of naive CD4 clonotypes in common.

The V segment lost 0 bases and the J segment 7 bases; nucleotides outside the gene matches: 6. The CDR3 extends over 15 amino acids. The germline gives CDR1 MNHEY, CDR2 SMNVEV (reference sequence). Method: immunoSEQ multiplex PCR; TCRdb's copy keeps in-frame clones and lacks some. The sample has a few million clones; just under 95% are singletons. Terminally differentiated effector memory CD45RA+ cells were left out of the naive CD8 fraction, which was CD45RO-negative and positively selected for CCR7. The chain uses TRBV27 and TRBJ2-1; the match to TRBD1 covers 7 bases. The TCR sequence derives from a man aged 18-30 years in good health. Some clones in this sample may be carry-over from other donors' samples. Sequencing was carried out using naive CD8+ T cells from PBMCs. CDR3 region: CASSLSLRGQNEQFF. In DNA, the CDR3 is TGTGCCAGCAGTTTATCGTTGAGGGGGCAAAATGAGCAGTTCTTC.